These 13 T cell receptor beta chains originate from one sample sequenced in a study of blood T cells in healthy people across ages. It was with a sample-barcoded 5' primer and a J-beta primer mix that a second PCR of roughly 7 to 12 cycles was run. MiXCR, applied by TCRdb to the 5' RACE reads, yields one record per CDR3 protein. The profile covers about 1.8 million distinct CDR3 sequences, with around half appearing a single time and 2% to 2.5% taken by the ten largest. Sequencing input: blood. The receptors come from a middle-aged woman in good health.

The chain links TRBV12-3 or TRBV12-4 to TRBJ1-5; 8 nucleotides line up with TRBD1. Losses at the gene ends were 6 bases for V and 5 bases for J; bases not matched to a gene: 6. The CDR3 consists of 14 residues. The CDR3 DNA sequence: TGTGCCAGCAGCTGGGACAGGATGGATCAGCCCCAGCATTTT. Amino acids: CASSWDRMDQPQHF.

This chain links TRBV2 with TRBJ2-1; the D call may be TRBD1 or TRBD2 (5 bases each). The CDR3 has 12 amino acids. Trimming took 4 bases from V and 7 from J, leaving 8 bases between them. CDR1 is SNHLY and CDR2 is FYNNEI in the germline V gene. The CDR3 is CASSGGTNEQFF. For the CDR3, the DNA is TGTGCCAGCAGTGGTGGGACGAATGAGCAGTTCTTC.

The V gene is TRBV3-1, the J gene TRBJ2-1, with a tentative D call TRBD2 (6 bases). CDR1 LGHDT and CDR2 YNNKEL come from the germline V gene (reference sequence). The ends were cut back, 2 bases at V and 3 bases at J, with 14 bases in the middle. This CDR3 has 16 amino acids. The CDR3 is CASSQIARGVYNEQFF. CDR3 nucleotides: TGTGCCAGCAGCCAAATTGCTCGCGGGGTCTACAATGAGCAGTTCTTC.

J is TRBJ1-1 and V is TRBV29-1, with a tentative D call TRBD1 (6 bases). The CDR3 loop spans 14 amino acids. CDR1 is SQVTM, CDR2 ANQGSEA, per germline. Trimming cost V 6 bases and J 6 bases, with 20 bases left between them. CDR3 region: CSVSDSPRWSEAFF. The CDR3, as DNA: TGCAGCGTATCGGACAGCCCCAGGTGGTCTGAAGCTTTCTTT.

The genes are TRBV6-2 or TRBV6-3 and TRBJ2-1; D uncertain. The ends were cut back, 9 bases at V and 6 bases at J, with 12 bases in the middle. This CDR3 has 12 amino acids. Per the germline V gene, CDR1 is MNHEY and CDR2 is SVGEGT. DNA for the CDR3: TGTGCCAGTCGAAATGGCCCCAATGAGCAGTTCTTC. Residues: CASRNGPNEQFF.

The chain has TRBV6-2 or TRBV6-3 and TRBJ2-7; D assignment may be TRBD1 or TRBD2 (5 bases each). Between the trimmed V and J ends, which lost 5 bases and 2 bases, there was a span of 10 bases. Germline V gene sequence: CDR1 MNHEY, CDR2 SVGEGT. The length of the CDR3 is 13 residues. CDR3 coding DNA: TGTGCCAGCAGTATCCGGGGACCCTACGAGCAGTACTTC. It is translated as CASSIRGPYEQYF.

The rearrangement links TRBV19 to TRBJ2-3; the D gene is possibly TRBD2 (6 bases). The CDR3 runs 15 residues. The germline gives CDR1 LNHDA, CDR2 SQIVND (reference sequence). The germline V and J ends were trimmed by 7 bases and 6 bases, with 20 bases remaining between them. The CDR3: CASNQGTTGRDTQYF. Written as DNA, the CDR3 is TGTGCCAGTAATCAGGGAACGACTGGGAGGGATACGCAGTATTTT.

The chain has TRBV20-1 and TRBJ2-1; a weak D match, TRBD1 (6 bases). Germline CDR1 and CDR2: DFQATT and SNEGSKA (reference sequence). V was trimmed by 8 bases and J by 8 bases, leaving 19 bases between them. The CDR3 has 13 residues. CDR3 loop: CSSTGGLGDEQFF. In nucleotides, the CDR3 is TGCAGTTCGACAGGTGGCTTGGGGGATGAGCAGTTCTTC.

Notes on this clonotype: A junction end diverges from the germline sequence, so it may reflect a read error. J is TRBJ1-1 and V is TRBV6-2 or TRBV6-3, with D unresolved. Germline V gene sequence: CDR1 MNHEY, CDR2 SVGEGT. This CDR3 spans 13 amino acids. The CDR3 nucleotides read TGTGCCAGCAGTTACGAGCGGAACACCGAAGCTTTCTTT. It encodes CASSYERNTEAFF.

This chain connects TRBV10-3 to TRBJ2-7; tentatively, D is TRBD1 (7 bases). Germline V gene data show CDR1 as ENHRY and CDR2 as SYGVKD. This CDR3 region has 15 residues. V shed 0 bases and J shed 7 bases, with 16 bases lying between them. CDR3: CAISESNRGGVEQYF. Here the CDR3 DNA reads TGTGCCATCAGTGAGTCAAACAGGGGAGGAGTAGAGCAGTACTTC.

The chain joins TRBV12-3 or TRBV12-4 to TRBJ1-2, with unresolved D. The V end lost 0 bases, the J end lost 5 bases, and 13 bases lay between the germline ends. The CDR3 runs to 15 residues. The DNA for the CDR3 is TGTGCCAGCAGTTTAGCATCGCGAACGGGATATGGCTACACCTTC. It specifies CASSLASRTGYGYTF.

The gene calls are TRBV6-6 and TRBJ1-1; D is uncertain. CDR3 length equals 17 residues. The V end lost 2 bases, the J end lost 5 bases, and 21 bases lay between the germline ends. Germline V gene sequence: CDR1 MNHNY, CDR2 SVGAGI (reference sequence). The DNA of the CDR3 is TGTGCCAGCAGTTACGGAGGCGCCAGACTTTTGAGTACTGAAGCTTTCTTT. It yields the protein CASSYGGARLLSTEAFF.

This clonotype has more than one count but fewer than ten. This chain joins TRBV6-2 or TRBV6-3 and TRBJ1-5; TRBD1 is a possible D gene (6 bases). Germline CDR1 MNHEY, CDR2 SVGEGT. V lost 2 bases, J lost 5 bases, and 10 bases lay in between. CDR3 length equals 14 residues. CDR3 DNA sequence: TGTGCCAGCAGTTACAACAGGGTCTATCAGCCCCAGCATTTT. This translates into CASSYNRVYQPQHF.